Listed below are T cell receptor beta chains from one sample, sequenced in a study of blood T cell repertoires in COVID-19. TCRdb's table, derived via immunoSEQ multiplex PCR, lists solely in-frame clones and lacks some. The data show roughly 220,000 clones, roughly 79% seen once. Specimen: peripheral blood. The receptors originated from a woman aged 80 or over with COVID-19, enrolled during active disease. Each CDR3 is given with its conserved first and last residue. The D gene is left open where the match is weak. Not every row has a clone size; where given, it reads once, few, many or a size class.

J: TRBJ2-2; D: TRBD1; V: TRBV7-9; size: -; CDR3: CASSLTKGQGFTGELFF; DNA: TGTGCCAGCAGCTTAACCAAGGGACAGGGGTTCACCGGGGAGCTGTTTTTT
J: TRBJ1-4; D: TRBD1; V: TRBV5-1; size: -; CDR3: CASSEGQGNEKLFF; DNA: TGCGCCAGCAGCGAGGGACAGGGGAATGAAAAACTGTTTTTT
J: TRBJ1-1; D: -; V: TRBV6-6; size: -; CDR3: CASNVKNTEAFF; DNA: TGTGCCAGCAATGTTAAGAACACTGAAGCTTTCTTT
J: TRBJ1-1; D: -; V: TRBV12-3/TRBV12-4; size: -; CDR3: CASSSDSNTEAFF; DNA: TGTGCCAGCAGTTCTGACTCGAACACTGAAGCTTTCTTT
J: TRBJ1-1; D: -; V: TRBV25-1; size: once; CDR3: CASITKGESEAFF; DNA: TGTGCCAGCATCACGAAAGGGGAATCCGAAGCTTTCTTT
J: TRBJ2-7; D: -; V: TRBV6-5; size: few; CDR3: CATLPPGAYEQYF; DNA: TGTGCCACCCTTCCCCCGGGGGCCTACGAGCAGTACTTC
J: TRBJ1-3; D: -; V: TRBV11-2; size: -; CDR3: CASTRQVSGNTIYF; DNA: TGTGCCAGCACCCGACAGGTCTCTGGAAACACCATATATTTT
J: TRBJ1-2; D: -; V: TRBV28; size: -; CDR3: CASSLSRRTGGYTF; DNA: TGTGCCAGCAGTCTTAGTCGACGGACGGGAGGCTACACCTTC
J: TRBJ2-7; D: -; V: TRBV12-3/TRBV12-4; size: many; CDR3: CASSLGTDYEQYF; DNA: TGTGCCAGCAGTTTAGGGACAGATTACGAGCAGTACTTC
J: TRBJ1-2; D: -; V: TRBV10-3; size: -; CDR3: CAVKRANYGYTF; DNA: TGTGCCGTAAAGAGGGCGAACTATGGCTACACCTTC
J: TRBJ2-7; D: -; V: TRBV3-1/TRBV3-2; size: -; CDR3: CASSLGSGIHEQYF; DNA: TGTGCCAGCAGCCTCGGGTCCGGGATCCACGAGCAGTACTTC
J: TRBJ2-5; D: TRBD1; V: TRBV10-3; size: -; CDR3: CAISQPSGGRETQYF; DNA: TGTGCCATCAGCCAACCTTCAGGGGGCAGAGAGACCCAGTACTTC
J: TRBJ2-3; D: -; V: TRBV4-3; size: -; CDR3: CASSQARRDTDTQYF; DNA: TGCGCCAGCAGCCAAGCACGAAGAGACACAGATACGCAGTATTTT
J: TRBJ1-4; D: -; V: TRBV9; size: -; CDR3: CASSVVPGLNEKLFF; DNA: TGTGCCAGCAGCGTAGTGCCAGGCCTTAATGAAAAACTGTTTTTT
J: TRBJ1-5; D: -; V: TRBV3-1/TRBV3-2; size: once; CDR3: CASSLGRGTYSNQPQHF; DNA: TGTGCCAGCAGCCTCGGGCGGGGGACTTATAGCAATCAGCCCCAGCATTTT
J: TRBJ2-5; D: -; V: TRBV19; size: -; CDR3: CASSIMGGQETQYF; DNA: TGTGCCAGTAGTATTATGGGGGGCCAAGAGACCCAGTACTTC
J: TRBJ1-2; D: TRBD1; V: TRBV6-1; size: -; CDR3: CASSEAQGAGYGYTF; DNA: TGTGCCAGCAGTGAGGCACAGGGGGCTGGCTATGGCTACACCTTC
J: TRBJ2-7; D: TRBD1; V: TRBV29-1; size: -; CDR3: CSAQGEFYEQYF; DNA: TGCAGCGCCCAGGGGGAATTCTACGAGCAGTACTTC
J: TRBJ2-7; D: -; V: TRBV29-1; size: -; CDR3: CSVERMDSGGRSTNEQYF; DNA: TGCAGCGTTGAGAGGATGGACAGCGGAGGACGATCCACAAACGAGCAGTACTTC
J: TRBJ1-3; D: -; V: TRBV4-3; size: -; CDR3: CASSREATRTGNTIYF; DNA: TGCGCCAGCAGCCGAGAAGCGACCCGAACTGGAAACACCATATATTTT
J: TRBJ2-1; D: -; V: TRBV18; size: -; CDR3: CASSPPALAYNEQFF; DNA: TGTGCCAGCTCACCACCGGCTTTAGCGTACAATGAGCAGTTCTTC
J: TRBJ1-2; D: -; V: TRBV29-1; size: -; CDR3: CSVSNDGYTF; DNA: TGCAGCGTTTCCAATGATGGCTACACCTTC
J: TRBJ1-4; D: -; V: TRBV5-1; size: -; CDR3: CASSKAVATNEKLFF; DNA: TGCGCCAGCAGCAAGGCGGTTGCAACTAATGAAAAACTGTTTTTT
J: TRBJ1-5; D: -; V: TRBV5-1; size: many; CDR3: CASSLGIQGSNQPQHF; DNA: TGCGCCAGCAGCTTGGGCATCCAGGGGAGCAATCAGCCCCAGCATTTT
J: TRBJ1-1; D: -; V: TRBV7-8; size: -; CDR3: CASSLRTVNTEAFF; DNA: TGTGCCAGCAGCTTAAGGACAGTGAACACTGAAGCTTTCTTT
J: TRBJ2-5; D: -; V: TRBV4-1; size: -; CDR3: CASSSPTGVGETQYF; DNA: TGCGCCAGCAGCTCTCCGACGGGGGTAGGAGAGACCCAGTACTTC
J: TRBJ1-2; D: TRBD1; V: TRBV7-9; size: few; CDR3: CASSLEQGANYGYTF; DNA: TGTGCCAGCAGCTTAGAACAGGGGGCTAACTATGGCTACACCTTC
J: TRBJ1-2; D: TRBD1; V: TRBV5-1; size: -; CDR3: CASSADRGRRSIYGYTF; DNA: TGCGCCAGCAGCGCCGACAGGGGGCGCAGGAGTATCTATGGCTACACCTTC
J: TRBJ2-6; D: TRBD1; V: TRBV19; size: -; CDR3: CASTVRGGWTGANVLTF; DNA: TGTGCCAGTACCGTCAGAGGGGGCTGGACTGGGGCCAACGTCCTGACTTTC
J: TRBJ2-1; D: -; V: TRBV2; size: -; CDR3: CASIELNNEQFF; DNA: TGTGCCAGCATTGAGCTAAACAATGAGCAGTTCTTC
J: TRBJ1-4; D: -; V: TRBV12-5; size: -; CDR3: CASGLEGGTNEKLFF; DNA: TGTGCTAGTGGGTTGGAGGGAGGAACTAATGAAAAACTGTTTTTT
J: TRBJ2-5; D: TRBD2; V: TRBV6-1; size: -; CDR3: CASSEGSHNGGATSGPGETQYF; DNA: TGTGCCAGCAGTGAAGGGAGTCACAACGGGGGTGCGACTAGCGGGCCGGGGGAGACCCAGTACTTC
J: TRBJ1-5; D: -; V: TRBV12-3/TRBV12-4; size: -; CDR3: CASGPPRPQHF; DNA: TGTGCCAGCGGGCCTCCACGGCCCCAGCATTTT
J: TRBJ2-7; D: -; V: TRBV10-3; size: once; CDR3: CAISESQAAKRF; DNA: TGTGCCATCAGTGAGTCCCAGGCAGCCAAGAGATTC
J: TRBJ1-3; D: -; V: TRBV19; size: -; CDR3: CATDSGGNTIYF; DNA: TGTGCCACCGACAGTGGAGGAAACACCATATATTTT
J: TRBJ1-6; D: -; V: TRBV9; size: -; CDR3: CASSVYRDSPLHF; DNA: TGTGCCAGCAGCGTTTACAGGGACTCACCCCTCCACTTT
J: TRBJ2-4; D: -; V: TRBV20-1; size: -; CDR3: CSASLAGAKNIQYF; DNA: TGCAGTGCTAGTCTGGCGGGGGCCAAAAACATTCAGTACTTC
J: TRBJ1-2; D: TRBD1; V: TRBV2; size: -; CDR3: CASTPDRGTSGYTF; DNA: TGTGCCAGCACCCCGGACAGGGGGACGTCTGGCTACACCTTC
J: TRBJ2-1; D: TRBD1; V: TRBV5-1; size: -; CDR3: CASSSDRRPTNEQFF; DNA: TGCGCCAGCAGCTCGGACAGGCGCCCTACTAATGAGCAGTTCTTC
J: TRBJ2-1; D: -; V: TRBV19; size: -; CDR3: CASSIQGVPYNEQFF; DNA: TGTGCCAGTAGTATACAGGGCGTTCCCTACAATGAGCAGTTCTTC
J: TRBJ2-1; D: TRBD2; V: TRBV19; size: -; CDR3: CASSIGQGLAGNNEQFF; DNA: TGTGCCAGTAGTATAGGTCAAGGACTAGCGGGAAACAATGAGCAGTTCTTC
J: TRBJ2-3; D: -; V: TRBV27; size: -; CDR3: CASKRGSTDTQYF; DNA: TGTGCCAGTAAAAGGGGAAGCACAGATACGCAGTATTTT
J: TRBJ2-3; D: -; V: TRBV15; size: few; CDR3: CATSTQATDTQYF; DNA: TGTGCCACCAGCACCCAGGCCACAGATACGCAGTATTTT
J: TRBJ1-5; D: -; V: TRBV9; size: -; CDR3: CASSMDISSNQPQHF; DNA: TGTGCCAGCAGCATGGACATTTCTAGCAATCAGCCCCAGCATTTT
J: TRBJ2-7; D: TRBD2; V: TRBV28; size: -; CDR3: CASNQLAGRYEQYF; DNA: TGTGCCAGCAACCAACTAGCGGGACGCTACGAGCAGTACTTC
J: TRBJ1-2; D: TRBD1; V: TRBV11-2; size: -; CDR3: CASSFPDRGASYGYTF; DNA: TGTGCCAGCAGCTTCCCGGACAGGGGAGCCTCCTATGGCTACACCTTC
J: TRBJ2-5; D: -; V: TRBV15; size: -; CDR3: CATSRVPGNQETQYF; DNA: TGTGCCACCAGCAGAGTCCCGGGGAACCAAGAGACCCAGTACTTC
J: TRBJ2-2; D: -; V: TRBV3-1/TRBV3-2; size: -; CDR3: CASSQGDSPGELFF; DNA: TGTGCCAGCAGCCAAGGCGACAGTCCCGGGGAGCTGTTTTTT
J: TRBJ1-5; D: TRBD1; V: TRBV6-5; size: once; CDR3: CASSPLGQLNQPQHF; DNA: TGTGCCAGCAGTCCCTTGGGACAGCTAAATCAGCCCCAGCATTTT
J: TRBJ1-2; D: -; V: TRBV30; size: few; CDR3: CAWSVVRGSGHGYTF; DNA: TGTGCCTGGAGTGTAGTTCGGGGAAGCGGGCATGGCTACACCTTC
J: TRBJ1-1; D: -; V: TRBV12-3/TRBV12-4; size: -; CDR3: CASSSVKLFF; DNA: TGTGCCAGCAGCTCTGTGAAGCTTTTCTTT
J: TRBJ2-2; D: TRBD2; V: TRBV14; size: few; CDR3: CASSQDILAGGTGELFF; DNA: TGTGCCAGCAGCCAAGATATTCTAGCGGGAGGGACCGGGGAGCTGTTTTTT